This TCR beta chain was obtained from a study of cytomegalovirus exposure and HLA in healthy donors. The junction had 9 bases not matched to a gene; V was cut back by 3 bases and J by 2 bases. This CDR3 has 16 residues. The germline V gene encodes CDR1 SEHNR and CDR2 FQNEAQ (reference sequence). The PCR made use of 60 Vbeta and 13 Jbeta primers. Assay: immunoSEQ multiplex PCR; the TCRdb copy retains only in-frame clones and omits some. The data show roughly 150,000 clones, with approximately 76% seen just once and 5.4% held by the top ten. This clone was counted a single time. Sequenced input: PBMCs. The V and J genes are TRBV7-9 and TRBJ1-1, with 7 bases matching TRBD1. The TCR comes from a woman aged 18-29 years in good health and CMV-seropositive. The CDR3 coding sequence is TGTGCCAGCAGCTTTCTCTCGCAGGGGGGAAACACTGAAGCTTTCTTT. Encoded protein: CASSFLSQGGNTEAFF.